Each of the 26 T cell receptor beta chains below was sequenced from the same sample in a study of STAT5B mutations in CD4+ large granular lymphocyte leukemia. Method: immunoSEQ multiplex PCR; TCRdb's copy keeps in-frame clones and lacks some. The profile shows 20,000 to 25,000 clones, 55% to 75% of them singletons. The sequenced material came from CD4+ T cells from blood buffy coats. Every receptor here comes from a human donor in good health.

The rearrangement uses TRBV9 and TRBJ1-5; 12 positions agree with TRBD1. CDR3 length: 23 residues. V was pared by 0 bases and J by 1 base, with 20 bases of the junction left unmatched. Per the germline V gene, CDR1 is SGDLS and CDR2 is YYNGEE. CDR3 DNA sequence: TGTGCCAGCAGCGTAGAGTACGGGACAGGGGGCGAACCTATATATATCAGCAATCAGCCCCAGCATTTT. It codes for CASSVEYGTGGEPIYISNQPQHF.

This clone turned up a few times. The J gene is TRBJ1-2, the V gene TRBV13, with a possible D match to TRBD1 (5 bases). Trimming removed 5 bases at V and 4 bases at J, with 14 bases between. Germline CDR1 reads PRHDT; CDR2 reads FYEKMQ (reference sequence). The CDR3 contains 14 residues. CDR3 protein: CASSLQDRGYGYTF. The CDR3 nucleotides read TGTGCCAGCAGCCTACAGGACCGGGGCTATGGCTACACCTTC. Filled out from reference TRBV13 and TRBJ1-2, the complete variable domain reads AAGVIQSPRHLIKEKRETATLKCYPIPRHDTVYWYQQGPGQDPQFLISFYEKMQSDKGSIPDRFSAQQFSDYHSELNMSSLELGDSALYFCASSLQDRGYGYTFGSGTRLTVV.

This clone was picked up one time. This chain connects TRBV6-1 to TRBJ1-2; the D gene is possibly TRBD1 (5 bases). Germline CDR1 reads MNHNS; CDR2 reads SASEGT. V lost 4 bases and J 6 bases, leaving 12 bases between the germline ends. The CDR3 length is 13 residues. The CDR3 sequence is CASSVAGSHGYTF. CDR3 in DNA: TGTGCCAGCAGTGTTGCAGGGTCCCATGGCTACACCTTC.

This chain links TRBV9 with TRBJ1-3; 8 bases are shared with TRBD1. Germline trimming cut 7 bases from V and 3 bases from J; bases unmatched to any gene: 9. CDR3 length: 15 residues. CDR1 is SGDLS and CDR2 is YYNGEE in the germline V gene. CDR3 sequence reads: CASGKTGADGNTIYF. In DNA, the CDR3 is TGTGCCAGCGGGAAGACAGGGGCAGATGGAAACACCATATATTTT.

The V gene is TRBV5-5, the J gene TRBJ2-1, with 9 nucleotides matching TRBD2. Trimming cost V 4 bases and J 13 bases; bases outside gene matches: 3. This CDR3 comprises 11 residues. Germline CDR1 SGHKS, CDR2 YYEKEE (reference sequence). The CDR3 bases are TGTGCCAGCAGCCTAGCGGGGCCACAGTTCTTC. Amino acids: CASSLAGPQFF.

This clone has more than one count but fewer than ten. This chain connects TRBV5-1 to TRBJ1-1; D gene ambiguous. Per the germline V gene, CDR1 is SGHRS and CDR2 is YFSETQ. Trimming took off 5 bases at V and 3 bases at J, with 11 bases between the two ends. The length of the CDR3 is 13 residues. The CDR3 sequence is CASSRGWDTEAFF. For the CDR3, the DNA is TGCGCCAGCAGTCGGGGTTGGGACACTGAAGCTTTCTTT.

The rearrangement uses TRBV5-1 and TRBJ1-2; 7 bases map to TRBD1. V was pared by 4 bases and J by 0 bases, with 6 bases of the junction left unmatched. Germline assignment: CDR1 SGHRS and CDR2 YFSETQ. The CDR3 length is 15 residues. Here the CDR3 DNA reads TGCGCCAGCAGCCCCCTAGGGACAGCTAACTATGGCTACACCTTC. This encodes CASSPLGTANYGYTF.

The V gene is TRBV4-3, the J gene TRBJ2-7; 11 nucleotides agree with TRBD2. Germline V gene data show CDR1 as LGHNA and CDR2 as YSLEER. The V and J ends lost 0 bases and 6 bases, in that order; junction bases with no gene match: 10. The CDR3 is 17 residues long. The CDR3 is CASSQDLAGGIGAEQYF. CDR3 nucleotides: TGCGCCAGCAGCCAAGATCTAGCGGGGGGCATCGGGGCCGAGCAGTACTTC.

This clone was seen more than once but under ten times. This chain connects TRBV7-9 to TRBJ1-2, with D possibly matching TRBD1 (6 bases). Trimming stripped 2 bases from V and 6 bases from J, with 19 bases between. The germline CDR1 and CDR2 sequences are SEHNR and FQNEAQ (reference sequence). The CDR3 extends over 16 amino acids. CDR3 protein: CASSLLLAGEADGYTF. CDR3 nucleotides: TGTGCCAGCAGCTTACTCCTAGCAGGGGAAGCGGATGGCTACACCTTC. The full variable domain, its missing parts supplied by reference TRBV7-9 and TRBJ1-2, is DTGVSQNPRHKITKRGQNVTFRCDPISEHNRLYWYRQTLGQGPEFLTYFQNEAQLEKSRLLSDRFSAERPKGSFSTLEIQRTEQGDSAMYLCASSLLLAGEADGYTFGSGTRLTVV.

The chain recombines TRBV5-1 with TRBJ2-4; no clear D gene. Trimming stripped 7 bases from V and 5 bases from J, with 10 bases between. The V gene's germline CDR1 is SGHRS and CDR2 YFSETQ. The CDR3 extends over 12 amino acids. The CDR3 is CASPPQQNIQYF. For the CDR3, the DNA is TGCGCCAGCCCCCCTCAACAAAACATTCAGTACTTC.

In this sample, this clone turned up a few times. The CDR3 here is CATATQGRNSPLHF. Here the CDR3 DNA reads TGTGCCACCGCGACTCAGGGCCGGAATTCACCCCTCCACTTT. The chain is built from TRBV27 and TRBJ1-6, with D perhaps TRBD1 (5 bases). The CDR3 loop spans 14 amino acids. Per germline, CDR1 MNHEY and CDR2 SMNVEV (reference sequence). V lost 10 bases, J lost 7 bases, and 17 bases lay in between.

The V gene is TRBV5-6, the J gene TRBJ2-3; D call uncertain. CDR1 is SGHDT and CDR2 is YYEEEE in the germline V gene. Trimming took off 0 bases at V and 8 bases at J, with 7 bases between the two ends. This CDR3 is built from 12 residues. The CDR3 spells CASSLEPGTQYF. CDR3 nucleotide sequence: TGTGCCAGCAGCTTGGAGCCGGGTACGCAGTATTTT. Filled out from reference TRBV5-6 and TRBJ2-3, the complete variable domain reads DAGVTQSPTHLIKTRGQQVTLRCSPKSGHDTVSWYQQALGQGPQFIFQYYEEEERQRGNFPDRFSGHQFPNYSSELNVNALLLGDSALYLCASSLEPGTQYFGPGTRLTVL.

This clone was observed a few times. The gene calls are TRBV5-5 and TRBJ1-6; D not certain. V was pared by 0 bases and J by 14 bases, with 9 bases between. The CDR3 is 12 residues long. The germline CDR1 and CDR2 sequences are SGHKS and YYEKEE (reference sequence). The CDR3 spells CASSLERGTLHF. CDR3 nucleotides: TGTGCCAGCAGCTTGGAGAGAGGGACCCTCCACTTT.

The chain has TRBV6-1 and TRBJ1-1; the match to TRBD1 covers 7 bases. The CDR3 spans 14 residues. V lost 5 bases and J lost 6; bases outside the gene matches: 9. Germline lookup yields CDR1 MNHNS and CDR2 SASEGT. CDR3 protein: CASSFHRGSAEAFF. In DNA form, the CDR3 reads TGTGCCAGCAGTTTCCACAGGGGATCGGCTGAAGCTTTCTTT.

The V and J genes are TRBV18 and TRBJ1-5; 7 bases agree with TRBD1. The V segment lost 1 base and the J segment 3 bases; nucleotides outside the gene matches: 3. Germline assignment: CDR1 KGHSH and CDR2 LQKENI. There are 15 residues in the CDR3. The CDR3 here is CASSPQTGLNQPQHF. CDR3 sequence (DNA): TGTGCCAGCTCACCACAGACAGGGCTCAATCAGCCCCAGCATTTT.

This clone was seen only a few times. This chain joins TRBV19 and TRBJ1-5; no reliable D call. Germline V lookup: CDR1 LNHDA, CDR2 SQIVND (reference sequence). CDR3 length: 14 amino acids. Between the trimmed V and J ends, which lost 9 bases and 6 bases, there was a span of 18 bases. The CDR3 protein is CASKDHEGVQPQHF. CDR3 sequence (DNA): TGTGCCAGCAAGGACCACGAAGGAGTTCAGCCCCAGCATTTT. Full variable domain (missing parts from reference TRBV19 and TRBJ1-5): DGGITQSPKYLFRKEGQNVTLSCEQNLNHDAMYWYRQDPGQGLRLIYYSQIVNDFQKGDIAEGYSVSREKKESFPLTVTSAQKNPTAFYLCASKDHEGVQPQHFGDGTRLSIL.

The chain uses TRBV10-3 and TRBJ2-2; TRBD1 might be the D (5 bases). Germline-derived CDR1 and CDR2 are ENHRY and SYGVKD. The V end lost 4 bases, the J end lost 6 bases, and 12 bases lay between the germline ends. This CDR3 region has 14 residues. CDR3 sequence (DNA): TGTGCCATCAGTGGGGCAGGGTCTCCCGGGGAGCTGTTTTTT. It translates to CAISGAGSPGELFF.

The chain has TRBV7-2 and TRBJ2-1, with TRBD1 identical over 7 bases. The CDR3 has 15 residues. Germline trimming cut 1 base from V and 3 bases from J; bases unmatched to any gene: 3. Per germline, CDR1 SGHTA and CDR2 FQGNSA. CDR3: CASSLGQGNYNEQFF. The CDR3 DNA reads as TGTGCCAGCAGCTTAGGACAGGGAAACTACAATGAGCAGTTCTTC.

The V and J genes are TRBV4-3 and TRBJ1-1; 7 bases agree with TRBD1. CDR1 and CDR2 (germline): LGHNA, YSLEER. This CDR3 has 14 amino acids. The V gene end was trimmed by 3 bases and the J gene end by 8 bases; junction bases not matched to a gene: 9. Here the CDR3 DNA reads TGCGCCAGCAGCCATGTAGGGGGCCGCCCAGAAGCTTTCTTT. This sequence encodes CASSHVGGRPEAFF.

The chain is built from TRBV9 and TRBJ1-1; unclear D gene. V was pared by 0 bases and J by 0 bases, with 3 bases between. The CDR3 has 13 amino acids. Germline loops: CDR1 SGDLS, CDR2 YYNGEE. The CDR3 spells CASSVAVNTEAFF. The CDR3 nucleotides are TGTGCCAGCAGCGTAGCTGTGAACACTGAAGCTTTCTTT. Full variable domain (rest looked up from reference TRBV9 and TRBJ1-1): DSGVTQTPKHLITATGQRVTLRCSPRSGDLSVYWYQQSLDQGLQFLIQYYNGEERAKGNILERFSAQQFPDLHSELNLSSLELGDSALYFCASSVAVNTEAFFGQGTRLTVV.

The V gene is TRBV4-2, the J gene TRBJ2-2; D unresolved. From germline, CDR1 is LGHNA and CDR2 YNFKEQ. The CDR3 spans 13 residues. The V end was cut by 0 bases, the J end by 4 bases, with 3 bases between. CDR3 protein: CASSQERTGELFF. In DNA, the CDR3 is TGTGCCAGCAGCCAAGAACGCACCGGGGAGCTGTTTTTT.

This sequence joins TRBV4-3 and TRBJ1-2, with D possibly matching TRBD1 (5 bases). Trimming took 5 bases from V and 5 from J, leaving 18 bases between them. This CDR3 comprises 15 residues. Germline V CDR1 and CDR2: LGHNA, YSLEER. Here the CDR3 DNA reads TGCGCCAGCAGCGGGACGGTTATGGGATGGTATGGCTACACCTTC. Translated: CASSGTVMGWYGYTF.

V usage is TRBV11-3 and J usage is TRBJ2-3, with D perhaps matching TRBD1 (5 bases). CDR1 SGHNT and CDR2 YENEEA come from the germline V gene. The CDR3 is 14 amino acids. V was pared by 6 bases and J by 3 bases, with 13 bases between. The CDR3 sequence is CASRPDHRTDTQYF. The DNA of the CDR3 is TGTGCCAGCAGACCGGACCACAGGACAGATACGCAGTATTTT.

In this sample, this clone turned up once. The rearrangement uses TRBV7-2 and TRBJ2-7, with 8 bases that match TRBD2. Per germline, CDR1 SGHTA and CDR2 FQGNSA. The CDR3 is 14 residues long. Trimming at V came to 5 bases and at J to 6 bases, leaving 9 bases not matched to a gene. CDR3 nucleotides: TGTGCCAGCAGCCCCAGCGGGGGTAGGGCCGAGCAGTACTTC. Amino acids: CASSPSGGRAEQYF. Full variable domain (missing parts from reference TRBV7-2 and TRBJ2-7): GAGVSQSPSNKVTEKGKDVELRCDPISGHTALYWYRQSLGQGLEFLIYFQGNSAPDKSGLPSDRFSAERTGGSVSTLTIQRTQQEDSAVYLCASSPSGGRAEQYFGPGTRLTVT.

The chain has TRBV29-1 and TRBJ2-1; TRBD2 is a possible D gene (6 bases). V was trimmed by 2 bases and J by 8 bases, leaving 10 bases between them. Germline CDR1 SQVTM, CDR2 ANQGSEA. This CDR3 is built from 12 residues. The CDR3 DNA reads as TGCAGCGTTGAACACGGAGGGGATGAGCAGTTCTTC. Its translation: CSVEHGGDEQFF.

The CDR3 region has the DNA TGTGCCAGCAGTGAGAGGGACAGGGTTTTTACTGGAAACACCATATATTTT. Residues: CASSERDRVFTGNTIYF. The gene calls are TRBV2 and TRBJ1-3, with 9 bases matching TRBD1. CDR1 and CDR2 (germline): SNHLY, FYNNEI. The CDR3 extends over 17 amino acids. The V segment lost 3 bases and the J segment 2 bases; nucleotides outside the gene matches: 8. The full variable domain, rest sourced from reference TRBV2 and TRBJ1-3, is EPEVTQTPSHQVTQMGQEVILRCVPISNHLYFYWYRQILGQKVEFLVSFYNNEISEKSEIFDDQFSVERPDGSNFTLKIRSTKLEDSAMYFCASSERDRVFTGNTIYFGEGSWLTVV.